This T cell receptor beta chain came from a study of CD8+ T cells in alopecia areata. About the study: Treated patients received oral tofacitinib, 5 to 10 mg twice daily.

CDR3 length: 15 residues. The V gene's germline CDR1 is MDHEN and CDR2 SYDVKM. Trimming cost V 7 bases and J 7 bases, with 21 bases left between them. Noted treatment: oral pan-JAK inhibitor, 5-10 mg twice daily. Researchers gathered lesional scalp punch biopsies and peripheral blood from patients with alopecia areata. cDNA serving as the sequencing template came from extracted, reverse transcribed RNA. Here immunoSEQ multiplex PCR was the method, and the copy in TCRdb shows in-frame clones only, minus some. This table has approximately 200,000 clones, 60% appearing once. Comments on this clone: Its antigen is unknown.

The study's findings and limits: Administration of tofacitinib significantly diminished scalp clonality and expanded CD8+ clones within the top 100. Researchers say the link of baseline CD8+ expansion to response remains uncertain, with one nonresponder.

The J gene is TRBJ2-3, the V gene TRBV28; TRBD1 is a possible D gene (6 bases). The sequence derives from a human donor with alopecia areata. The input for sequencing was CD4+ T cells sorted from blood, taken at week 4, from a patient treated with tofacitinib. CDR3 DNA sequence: TGTGCCAGCACCACCCCCGGACAGTCTAAACATACGCAGTATTTT. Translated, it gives CASTTPGQSKHTQYF. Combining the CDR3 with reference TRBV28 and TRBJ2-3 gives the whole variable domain DVKVTQSSRYLVKRTGEKVFLECVQDMDHENMFWYRQDPGLGLRLIYFSYDVKMKEKGDIPEGYSVSREKKERFSLILESASTNQTSMYLCASTTPGQSKHTQYFGPGTRLTVL.